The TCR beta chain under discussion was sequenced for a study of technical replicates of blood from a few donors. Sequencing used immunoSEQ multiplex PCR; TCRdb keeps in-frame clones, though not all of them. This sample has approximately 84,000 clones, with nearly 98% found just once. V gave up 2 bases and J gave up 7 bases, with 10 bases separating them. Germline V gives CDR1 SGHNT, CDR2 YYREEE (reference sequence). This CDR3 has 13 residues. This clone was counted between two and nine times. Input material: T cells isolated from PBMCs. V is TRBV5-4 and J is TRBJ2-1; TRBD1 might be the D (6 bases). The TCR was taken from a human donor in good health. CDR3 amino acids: CASSFTGMNEQFF. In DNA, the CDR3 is TGTGCCAGCAGCTTTACAGGGATGAATGAGCAGTTCTTC.